Sequencing of this T cell receptor (beta chain) was carried out in a study of identical twins. Findings of the study overall: Sequences that were beta out-of-frame showed weaker excess twin sharing.

A universal primer site was created by template switching, with the cDNA bearing unique molecular identifiers. A single record per CDR3 protein comes from TCRdb applying MiXCR to the 5' RACE reads. Altogether hundreds of thousands of distinct CDR3 sequences are present, 20% to 25% being singletons, with the ten largest covering 2.5% to 3.5%. This clonotype was observed many times. Its antigen is still unknown. The same data also went into a second study, on T cells expressing NK-cell markers. From that study: CD3+CD56+NKG2C+, CD3+CD56+NKG2C- and CD3+CD56-NKG2C+ T cells, once sorted, supplied the TCR beta repertoires. NKG2C+ dominant clonotype frequencies in 6 or 7 donors were roughly 1.0-7.5% of CD8+ T cells.

What was sequenced was CD4+ T cells sorted from blood. The sequence came from a woman aged 18-29 years in good health.

The DNA for the CDR3 is TGTGCCAGCAGTTTATCGAGATTCTCCAGCTCGGAATCAGATACGCAGTATTTT. Translation gives CASSLSRFSSSESDTQYF. V is TRBV27 and J is TRBJ2-3; D is uncertain. In germline, CDR1 is MNHEY, CDR2 SMNVEV (reference sequence). V was clipped by 0 bases and J by 4 bases, with 20 bases between them. The CDR3 contains 18 residues.